Below, one T cell receptor beta chain is given with its context. This specimen comes from a study of T-cell reconstitution after alpha-beta-depleted transplantation in children. Preparation of the TCRbeta library involved a method that used unique molecular identifiers. TCRdb fed the PCR reads into MiXCR, producing one record per CDR3 protein. The table shows around 680,000 distinct CDR3 sequences, with approximately 15% occurring only once. Sequenced here: PBMCs from the stem cell graft donor, sampled from the stem cell graft. This TCR derives from a human donor who donated a stem cell graft to a child with acute myeloid leukemia.

Here the CDR3 reads CASSQQGAEAFF. The CDR3 nucleotides are TGTGCCAGCAGCCAACAGGGGGCTGAAGCTTTCTTT. The V and J genes are TRBV7-3 and TRBJ1-1; 8 nucleotides match TRBD1. The CDR3 spans 12 residues. Germline CDR1 SGHTA, CDR2 FQGTGA. V dropped 5 bases and J dropped 6; count of bases not matched to a gene: 2.